What follows describes a single TCR beta chain. The data were obtained in a study of T-cell reconstitution after alpha-beta-depleted transplantation in children. TCRbeta library preparation incorporated unique molecular identifiers. Via MiXCR, TCRdb re-called the PCR reads, giving one row per CDR3 protein. The data contain about 400,000 distinct CDR3 sequences, roughly 16% of them singletons. The CDR3 runs 14 residues. The V and J ends lost 0 bases and 2 bases, in that order; junction bases with no gene match: 4. CDR1 and CDR2 from the germline V gene are DFQATT and SNEGSKA (reference sequence). The chain is built from TRBV20-1 and TRBJ2-7; 7 bases line up with TRBD1. The material was PBMCs, mostly from graft donor cells, obtained 360 days after TCRalphabeta/CD19-depleted stem cell transplant. The receptor was isolated from a boy under three years old who had a stem cell transplant for Wiskott-Aldrich syndrome, so the T cells may come from the graft donor. The CDR3 loop reads CSARDRQGAYEQYF. In DNA form, the CDR3 reads TGCAGTGCTAGAGATCGTCAGGGGGCCTACGAGCAGTACTTC.